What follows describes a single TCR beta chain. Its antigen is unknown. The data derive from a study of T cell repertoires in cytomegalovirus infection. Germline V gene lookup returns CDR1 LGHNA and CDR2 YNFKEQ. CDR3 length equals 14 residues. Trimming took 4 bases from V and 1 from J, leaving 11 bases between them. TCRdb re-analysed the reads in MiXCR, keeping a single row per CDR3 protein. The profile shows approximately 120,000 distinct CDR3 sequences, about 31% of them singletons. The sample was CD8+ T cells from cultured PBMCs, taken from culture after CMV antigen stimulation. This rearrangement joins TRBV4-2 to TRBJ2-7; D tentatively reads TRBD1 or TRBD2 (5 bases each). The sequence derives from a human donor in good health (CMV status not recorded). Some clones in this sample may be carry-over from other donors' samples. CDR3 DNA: TGTGCCAGCAGCCCCGGGACGGTTTCCTACGAGCAGTACTTC. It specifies CASSPGTVSYEQYF.